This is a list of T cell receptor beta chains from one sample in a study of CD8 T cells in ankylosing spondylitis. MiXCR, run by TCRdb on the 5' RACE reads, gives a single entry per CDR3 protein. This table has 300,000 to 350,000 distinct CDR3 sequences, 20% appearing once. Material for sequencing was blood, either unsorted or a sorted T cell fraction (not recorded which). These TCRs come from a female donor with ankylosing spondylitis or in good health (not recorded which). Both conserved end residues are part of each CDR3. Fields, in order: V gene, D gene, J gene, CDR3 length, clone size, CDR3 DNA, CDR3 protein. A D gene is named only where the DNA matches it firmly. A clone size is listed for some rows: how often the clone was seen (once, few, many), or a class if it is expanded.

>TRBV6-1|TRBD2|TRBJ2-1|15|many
TGTGCCAGCAGATCGTCGGGACTAGCGGGAGGAGAGCAGTTCTTC
CASRSSGLAGGEQFF
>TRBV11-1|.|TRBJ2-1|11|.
TGTGCCAGCACGGGTGGAAATGAGCAGTTCTTC
CASTGGNEQFF
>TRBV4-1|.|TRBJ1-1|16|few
TGCGCCAGCAGCCAGATGCCCAAGGATCTGAACACTGAAGCTTTCTTT
CASSQMPKDLNTEAFF
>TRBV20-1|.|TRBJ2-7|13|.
TGCAGTGCTAGAACCGGGGTCTCCTACGAGCAGTACTTC
CSARTGVSYEQYF
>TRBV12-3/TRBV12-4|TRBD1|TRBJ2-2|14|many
TGTGCCAGCAGACGGACAGGGGGCGACGGGGAGCTGTTTTTT
CASRRTGGDGELFF
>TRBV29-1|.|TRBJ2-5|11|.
TGCAGCGTCGGGGCTGGAGAGACCCAGTACTTC
CSVGAGETQYF
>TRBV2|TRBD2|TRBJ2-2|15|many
TGTGCCAGCAGAGGACTAGCCGCGAACACCGGGGAGCTGTTTTTT
CASRGLAANTGELFF
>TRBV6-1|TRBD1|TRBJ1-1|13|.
TGTGCCAGCAGTACCGGGACAGGTTTGATGGTTTTCTTT
CASSTGTGLMVFF
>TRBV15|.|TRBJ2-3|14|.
TGTGCCACCAGCAGAGATCCCAGTTCGGATACGCAGTATTTT
CATSRDPSSDTQYF
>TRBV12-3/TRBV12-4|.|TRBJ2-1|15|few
TGTGCCAGCAGTTTAGGGCAAACTCAGATTAATGAGCAGTTCTTC
CASSLGQTQINEQFF
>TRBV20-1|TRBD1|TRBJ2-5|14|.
TGCAGTGCTAAATGGCAGGGGGCGGGGGAGACCCAGTACTTC
CSAKWQGAGETQYF
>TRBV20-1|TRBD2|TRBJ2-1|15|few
TGCAGTGCTAGAGATGGACTAGCGGGAGCAAATGGGCAGTTCTTC
CSARDGLAGANGQFF
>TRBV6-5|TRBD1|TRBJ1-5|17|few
TGTGCCAGCAGTTACTCAGGGACAGGGGTTGGCAATCAGCCCCAGCATTTT
CASSYSGTGVGNQPQHF
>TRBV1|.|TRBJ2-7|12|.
TGCACCAGCAGCCATTGGTACTACGAGCAGTACTTC
CTSSHWYYEQYF
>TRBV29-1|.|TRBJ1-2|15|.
TGCAGCGTTGAAGATACCTGGGGCAGGAACTATGGCTACACCTTC
CSVEDTWGRNYGYTF
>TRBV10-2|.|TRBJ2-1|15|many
TGCGCCAGCAGAGGAGGGGGACCGTCCTACAATGAGCAGTTCTTC
CASRGGGPSYNEQFF
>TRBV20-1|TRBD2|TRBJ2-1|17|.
TGCAGTGCCGGGACTAGCGGTACCTGGACCCCCTACAATGAGCAGTTCTTC
CSAGTSGTWTPYNEQFF
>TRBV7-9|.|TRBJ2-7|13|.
TGTGCCAGCACTCGGAGTTTTGATAGGGAGCAGTACTTC
CASTRSFDREQYF
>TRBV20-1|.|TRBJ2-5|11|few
TGCAGCGTTCATATTTGGGAGACCCAGTACTTC
CSVHIWETQYF
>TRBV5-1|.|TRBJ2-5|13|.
TGCGCCAGCGGCCAGGTGGTCGGAGAGACCCAGTACTTC
CASGQVVGETQYF
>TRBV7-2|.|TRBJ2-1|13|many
TGTGCCAGCAGCTTAGGCGGCAAGATTGAGCAGTTCTTC
CASSLGGKIEQFF
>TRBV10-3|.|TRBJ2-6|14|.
TGTGCCATCAGTGACAGCTCTGGGGCCAACGTCCTGACTTTC
CAISDSSGANVLTF
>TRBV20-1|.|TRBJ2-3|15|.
TGCAGTGCTAGAGATACAGGATCTAGCACAGATACGCAGTATTTT
CSARDTGSSTDTQYF
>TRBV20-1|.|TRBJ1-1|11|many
TGCAGTGCTAGTTACGGCACTGAAGCTTTCTTT
CSASYGTEAFF
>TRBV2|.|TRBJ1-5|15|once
TGTGCCAGCAGAGACCTAGGGGAGGGCAATCAGCCCCAGCATTTT
CASRDLGEGNQPQHF
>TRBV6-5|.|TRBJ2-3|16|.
TGTGCCAGCAGTTACGGGACAACGGACGGAAGGGATACGCAGTATTTT
CASSYGTTDGRDTQYF
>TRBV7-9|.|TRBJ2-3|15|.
TGTGCCAGCAGCTTAGTTAGCTTCCGCACAGATACGCAGTATTTT
CASSLVSFRTDTQYF
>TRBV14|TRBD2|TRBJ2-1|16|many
TGTGCCAGCAGCCGCCTCTCCAGCGGGAGGCGGAATGAGCAGTTCTTC
CASSRLSSGRRNEQFF
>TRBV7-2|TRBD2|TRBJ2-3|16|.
TGTGCCAGCAGCGTGAATAGCGGGGAGGGCACAGATACGCAGTATTTT
CASSVNSGEGTDTQYF
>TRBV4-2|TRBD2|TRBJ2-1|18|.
TGTGCCAGCAGCCAAGGACTAGCGGGAGGCGACTCCTACAATGAGCAGTTCTTC
CASSQGLAGGDSYNEQFF
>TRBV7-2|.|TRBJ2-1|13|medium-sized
TGTGCCAGCAGCCCTATGAGGTCCGATGAGCAGTTCTTC
CASSPMRSDEQFF
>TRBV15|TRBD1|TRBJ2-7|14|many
TGTGCCACCAGCAGACACAGGGGGCAATACGAGCAGTACTTC
CATSRHRGQYEQYF
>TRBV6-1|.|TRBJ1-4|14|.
TGTGCCGGCAGTCCGTGGGGGTCTAATGAAAAACTGTTTTTT
CAGSPWGSNEKLFF